Sequencing of this TCR beta chain was carried out in a study of T cell responses to AZD1222 COVID-19 vaccine. The repertoire was sequenced with immunoSEQ multiplex PCR; TCRdb's copy has only in-frame clones and lacks some. Of about 140,000 clones listed, 80% to 95% are singletons. CDR1 is SGHRS and CDR2 is YFSETQ in the germline V gene. Trimming took 1 base from V and 7 from J, leaving 18 bases between them. The CDR3 loop spans 17 amino acids. The sequence came from an adult in good health. This rearrangement joins TRBV5-1 to TRBJ1-6; D is possibly TRBD1 (5 bases). The specimen comprised peripheral blood, sampled on day 0 of MenACWY control vaccination. This CDR3 is CASSLLARAAGNSPLHF. The CDR3 DNA is TGCGCCAGCAGCTTGTTGGCCAGGGCGGCTGGGAATTCACCCCTCCACTTT.